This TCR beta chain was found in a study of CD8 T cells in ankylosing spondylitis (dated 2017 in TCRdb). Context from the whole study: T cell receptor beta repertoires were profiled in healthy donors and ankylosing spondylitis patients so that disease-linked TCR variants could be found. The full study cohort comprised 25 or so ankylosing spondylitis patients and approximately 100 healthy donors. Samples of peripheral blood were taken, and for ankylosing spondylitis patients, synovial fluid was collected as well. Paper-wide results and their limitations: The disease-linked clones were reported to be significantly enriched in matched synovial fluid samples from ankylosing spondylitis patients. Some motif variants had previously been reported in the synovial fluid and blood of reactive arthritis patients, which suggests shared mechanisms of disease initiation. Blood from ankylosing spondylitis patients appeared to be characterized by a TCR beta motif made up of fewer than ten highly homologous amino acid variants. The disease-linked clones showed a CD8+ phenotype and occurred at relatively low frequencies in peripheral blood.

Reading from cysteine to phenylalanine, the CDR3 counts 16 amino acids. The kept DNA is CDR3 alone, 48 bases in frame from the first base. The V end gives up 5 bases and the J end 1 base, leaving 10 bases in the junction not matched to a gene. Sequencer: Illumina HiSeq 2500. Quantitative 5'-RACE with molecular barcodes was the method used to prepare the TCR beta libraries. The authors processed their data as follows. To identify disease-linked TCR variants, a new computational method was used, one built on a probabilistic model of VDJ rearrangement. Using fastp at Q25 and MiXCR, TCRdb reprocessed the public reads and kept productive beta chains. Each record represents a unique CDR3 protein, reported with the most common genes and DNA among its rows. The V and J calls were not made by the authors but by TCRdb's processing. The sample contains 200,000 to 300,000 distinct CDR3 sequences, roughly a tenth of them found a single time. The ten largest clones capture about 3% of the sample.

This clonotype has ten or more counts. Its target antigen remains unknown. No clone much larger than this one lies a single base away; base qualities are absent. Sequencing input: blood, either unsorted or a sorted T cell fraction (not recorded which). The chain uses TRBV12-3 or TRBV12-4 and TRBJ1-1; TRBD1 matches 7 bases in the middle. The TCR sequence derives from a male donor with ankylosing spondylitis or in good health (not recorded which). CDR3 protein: CASSPRDRITNTEAFF. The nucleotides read TGTGCCAGCAGTCCGCGGGACAGAATTACGAACACTGAAGCTTTCTTT.